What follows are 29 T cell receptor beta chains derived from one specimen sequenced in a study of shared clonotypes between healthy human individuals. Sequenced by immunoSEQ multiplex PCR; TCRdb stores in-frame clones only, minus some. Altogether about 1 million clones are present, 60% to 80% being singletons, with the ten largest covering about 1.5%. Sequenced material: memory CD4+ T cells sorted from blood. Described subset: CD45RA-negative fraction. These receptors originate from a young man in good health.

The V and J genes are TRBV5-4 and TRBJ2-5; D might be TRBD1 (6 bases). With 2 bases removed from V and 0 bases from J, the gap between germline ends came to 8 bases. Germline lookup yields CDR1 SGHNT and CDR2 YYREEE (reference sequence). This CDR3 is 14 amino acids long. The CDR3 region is CASSFGQYQETQYF. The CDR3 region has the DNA TGTGCCAGCAGCTTCGGACAGTACCAAGAGACCCAGTACTTC.

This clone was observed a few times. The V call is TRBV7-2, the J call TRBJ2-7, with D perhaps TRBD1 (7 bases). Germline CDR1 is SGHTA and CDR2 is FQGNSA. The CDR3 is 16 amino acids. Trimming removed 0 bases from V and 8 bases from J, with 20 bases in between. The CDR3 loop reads CASSLALPGGTIKQYF. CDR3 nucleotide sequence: TGTGCCAGCAGCTTAGCTCTCCCAGGGGGGACGATCAAGCAGTACTTC.

CDR3 protein: CASSPVTNYEQYF. The CDR3 DNA sequence: TGTGCCAGCAGCCCAGTAACAAACTACGAGCAGTACTTC. This rearrangement joins TRBV7-2 to TRBJ2-7; D gene unclear. Germline CDR1 and CDR2: SGHTA and FQGNSA. The CDR3 sequence is 13 residues long. V was shortened by 5 bases and J by 3 bases, with 11 bases between the two germline ends.

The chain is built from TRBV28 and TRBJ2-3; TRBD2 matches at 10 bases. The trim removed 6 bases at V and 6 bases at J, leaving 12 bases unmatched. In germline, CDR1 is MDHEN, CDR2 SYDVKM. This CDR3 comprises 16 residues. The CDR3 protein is CASSLTTSGATDTQYF. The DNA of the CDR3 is TGTGCCAGCAGCCTCACCACTAGCGGGGCAACGGATACGCAGTATTTT.

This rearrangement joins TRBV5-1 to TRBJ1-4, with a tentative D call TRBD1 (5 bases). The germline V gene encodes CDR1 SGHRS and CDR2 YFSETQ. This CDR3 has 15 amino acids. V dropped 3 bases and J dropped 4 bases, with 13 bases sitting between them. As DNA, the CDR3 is TGCGCCAGCAGCTCCTGGGACCCAGATAATGAAAAACTGTTTTTT. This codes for CASSSWDPDNEKLFF.

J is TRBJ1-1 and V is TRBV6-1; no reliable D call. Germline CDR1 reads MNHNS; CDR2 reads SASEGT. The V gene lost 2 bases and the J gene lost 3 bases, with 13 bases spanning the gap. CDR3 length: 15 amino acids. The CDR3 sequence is CASSEPTLGYTEAFF. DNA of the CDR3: TGTGCCAGCAGTGAACCGACGTTGGGGTACACTGAAGCTTTCTTT.

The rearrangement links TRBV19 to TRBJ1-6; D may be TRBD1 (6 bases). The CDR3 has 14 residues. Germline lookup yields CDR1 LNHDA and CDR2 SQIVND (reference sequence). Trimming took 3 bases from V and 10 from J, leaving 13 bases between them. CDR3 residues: CASSITQGGSPLHF. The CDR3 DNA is TGTGCCAGTAGTATCACACAGGGTGGCTCACCCCTCCACTTT.

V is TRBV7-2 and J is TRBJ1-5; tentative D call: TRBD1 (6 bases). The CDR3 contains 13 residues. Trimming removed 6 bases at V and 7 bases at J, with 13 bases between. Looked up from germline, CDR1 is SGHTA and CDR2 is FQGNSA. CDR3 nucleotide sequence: TGTGCCAGCAGTCTTAGGAGGGGGCAGCCCCAGCATTTT. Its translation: CASSLRRGQPQHF.

DNA of the CDR3: TGTGCCAGCAGCCTAAGGGACAGGGATATTTATGGCTACACCTTC. Its protein product is CASSLRDRDIYGYTF. The chain is built from TRBV5-5 and TRBJ1-2, with 9 bases aligning to TRBD1. V dropped 4 bases and J dropped 5; count of bases not matched to a gene: 9. There are 15 residues in the CDR3. Germline V gene lookup returns CDR1 SGHKS and CDR2 YYEKEE (reference sequence). The variable domain in full, completed from reference TRBV5-5 and TRBJ1-2, reads DAGVTQSPTHLIKTRGQQVTLRCSPISGHKSVSWYQQVLGQGPQFIFQYYEKEERGRGNFPDRFSARQFPNYSSELNVNALLLGDSALYLCASSLRDRDIYGYTFGSGTRLTVV.

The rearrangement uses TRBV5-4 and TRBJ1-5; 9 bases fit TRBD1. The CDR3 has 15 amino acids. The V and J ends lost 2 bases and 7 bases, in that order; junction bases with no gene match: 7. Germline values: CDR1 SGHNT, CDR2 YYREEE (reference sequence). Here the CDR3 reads CASSFGTGNGQPQHF. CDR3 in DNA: TGTGCCAGCAGCTTCGGGACAGGGAACGGGCAGCCCCAGCATTTT.

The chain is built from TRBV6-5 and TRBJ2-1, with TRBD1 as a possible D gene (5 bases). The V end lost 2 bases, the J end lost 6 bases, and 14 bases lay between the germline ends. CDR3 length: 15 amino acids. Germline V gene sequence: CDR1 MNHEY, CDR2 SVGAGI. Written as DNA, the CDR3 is TGTGCCAGCAGTTACGGATCAGGGTCAATCAATGAGCAGTTCTTC. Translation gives CASSYGSGSINEQFF.

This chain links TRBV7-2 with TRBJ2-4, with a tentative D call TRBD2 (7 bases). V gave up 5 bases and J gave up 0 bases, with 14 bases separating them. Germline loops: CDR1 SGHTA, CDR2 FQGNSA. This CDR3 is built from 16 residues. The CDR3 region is CASSHGRGLAKNIQYF. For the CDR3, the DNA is TGTGCCAGCAGCCACGGGCGGGGGCTAGCCAAAAACATTCAGTACTTC. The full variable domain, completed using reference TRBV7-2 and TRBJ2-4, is GAGVSQSPSNKVTEKGKDVELRCDPISGHTALYWYRQSLGQGLEFLIYFQGNSAPDKSGLPSDRFSAERTGGSVSTLTIQRTQQEDSAVYLCASSHGRGLAKNIQYFGAGTRLSVL.

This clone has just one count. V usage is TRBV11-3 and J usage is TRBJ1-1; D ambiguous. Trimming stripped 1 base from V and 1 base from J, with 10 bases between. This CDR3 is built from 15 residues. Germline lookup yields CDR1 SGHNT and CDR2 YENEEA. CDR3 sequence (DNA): TGTGCCAGCAGCTTAGGGTCAGAGAGGAACACTGAAGCTTTCTTT. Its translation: CASSLGSERNTEAFF. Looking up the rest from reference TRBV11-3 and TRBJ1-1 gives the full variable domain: EAGVVQSPRYKIIEKKQPVAFWCNPISGHNTLYWYLQNLGQGPELLIRYENEEAVDDSQLPKDRFSAERLKGVDSTLKIQPAELGDSAVYLCASSLGSERNTEAFFGQGTRLTVV.

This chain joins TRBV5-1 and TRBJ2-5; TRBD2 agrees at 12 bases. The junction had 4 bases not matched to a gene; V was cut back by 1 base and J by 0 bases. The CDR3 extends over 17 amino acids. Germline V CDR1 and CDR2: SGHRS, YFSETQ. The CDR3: CASSLSGLAGNQETQYF. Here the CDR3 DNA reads TGCGCCAGCAGCTTGTCCGGACTAGCGGGAAACCAAGAGACCCAGTACTTC.

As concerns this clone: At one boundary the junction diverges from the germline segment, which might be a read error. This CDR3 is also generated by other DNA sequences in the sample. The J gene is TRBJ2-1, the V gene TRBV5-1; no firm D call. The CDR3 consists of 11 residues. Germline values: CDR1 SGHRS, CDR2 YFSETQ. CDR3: CASSLENEQFF. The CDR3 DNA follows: TGCGCCAGCAGTTTGGAGAATGAGCAGTTCTTC.

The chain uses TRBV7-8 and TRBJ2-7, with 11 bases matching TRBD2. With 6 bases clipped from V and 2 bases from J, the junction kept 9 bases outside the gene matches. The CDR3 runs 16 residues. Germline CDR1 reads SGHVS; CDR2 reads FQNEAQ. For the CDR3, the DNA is TGTGCCAGCAGACGATACGGGACTAGCGGCACCTACGAGCAGTACTTC. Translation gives CASRRYGTSGTYEQYF.

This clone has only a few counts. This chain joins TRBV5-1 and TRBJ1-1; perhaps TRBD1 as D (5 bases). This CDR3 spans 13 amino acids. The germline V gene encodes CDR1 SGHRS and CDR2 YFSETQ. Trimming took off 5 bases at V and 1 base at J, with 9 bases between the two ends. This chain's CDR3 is CASRDQGNTEAFF. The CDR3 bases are TGCGCCAGCAGGGACCAGGGGAACACTGAAGCTTTCTTT. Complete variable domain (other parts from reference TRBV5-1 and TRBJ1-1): KAGVTQTPRYLIKTRGQQVTLSCSPISGHRSVSWYQQTPGQGLQFLFEYFSETQRNKGNFPGRFSGRQFSNSRSEMNVSTLELGDSALYLCASRDQGNTEAFFGQGTRLTVV.

CDR3 sequence (DNA): TGCGCCAGCAGCCACGATGGGAGGGGACAGTACAATGAGCAGTTCTTC. This sequence encodes CASSHDGRGQYNEQFF. This chain uses TRBV5-1 with TRBJ2-1; D may correspond to TRBD1 or TRBD2 (7 bases each). Trimming cost V 4 bases and J 4 bases, with 18 bases left between them. Per germline, CDR1 SGHRS and CDR2 YFSETQ. This CDR3 has 16 amino acids. The full variable domain, completed using reference TRBV5-1 and TRBJ2-1, is KAGVTQTPRYLIKTRGQQVTLSCSPISGHRSVSWYQQTPGQGLQFLFEYFSETQRNKGNFPGRFSGRQFSNSRSEMNVSTLELGDSALYLCASSHDGRGQYNEQFFGPGTRLTVL.

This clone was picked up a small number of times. The CDR3 spells CASSETGTTGELFF. The CDR3, as DNA: TGTGCCAGCAGTGAGACAGGGACCACCGGGGAGCTGTTTTTT. The gene calls are TRBV6-1 and TRBJ2-2, with 7 bases aligning to TRBD1. J was trimmed by 4 bases and V by 3 bases; bases with no gene match: 2. Germline CDR1 is MNHNS and CDR2 is SASEGT. The CDR3 has 14 amino acids.

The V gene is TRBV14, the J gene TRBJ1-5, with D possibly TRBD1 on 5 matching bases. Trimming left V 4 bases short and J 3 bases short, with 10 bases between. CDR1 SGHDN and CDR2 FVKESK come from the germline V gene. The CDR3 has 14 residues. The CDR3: CASSRDGHNQPQHF. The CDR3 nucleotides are TGTGCCAGCAGCCGGGACGGCCACAATCAGCCCCAGCATTTT.

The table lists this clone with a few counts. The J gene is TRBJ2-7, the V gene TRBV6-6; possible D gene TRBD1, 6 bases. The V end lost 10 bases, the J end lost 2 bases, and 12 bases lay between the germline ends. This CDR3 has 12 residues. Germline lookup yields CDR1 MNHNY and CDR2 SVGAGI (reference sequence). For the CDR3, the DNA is TGTGCCACCCGACAGGCCGCCTACGAGCAGTACTTC. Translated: CATRQAAYEQYF.

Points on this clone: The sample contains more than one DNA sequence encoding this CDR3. CDR3 protein: CASSIGQGGQPQHF. In DNA form, the CDR3 reads TGTGCCAGTAGTATCGGACAGGGAGGACAGCCCCAGCATTTT. The chain links TRBV19 to TRBJ1-5, with 8 bases aligning to TRBD1. Germline CDR1 reads LNHDA; CDR2 reads SQIVND (reference sequence). The J segment lost 7 bases and the V segment lost 3 bases, leaving 5 bases of the junction unmatched. The CDR3 has 14 amino acids.

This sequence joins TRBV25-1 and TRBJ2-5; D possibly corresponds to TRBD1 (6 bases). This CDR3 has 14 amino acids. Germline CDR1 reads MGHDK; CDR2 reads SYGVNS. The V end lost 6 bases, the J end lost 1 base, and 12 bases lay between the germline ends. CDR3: CASRTGQTQETQYF. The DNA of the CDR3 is TGTGCCAGCAGGACTGGACAGACCCAAGAGACCCAGTACTTC.

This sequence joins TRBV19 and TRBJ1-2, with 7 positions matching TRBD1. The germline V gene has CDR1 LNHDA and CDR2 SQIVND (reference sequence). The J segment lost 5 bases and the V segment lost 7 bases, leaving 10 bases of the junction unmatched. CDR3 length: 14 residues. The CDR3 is CASNGEQGIYGYTF. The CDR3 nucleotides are TGTGCCAGTAATGGAGAACAGGGGATTTATGGCTACACCTTC.

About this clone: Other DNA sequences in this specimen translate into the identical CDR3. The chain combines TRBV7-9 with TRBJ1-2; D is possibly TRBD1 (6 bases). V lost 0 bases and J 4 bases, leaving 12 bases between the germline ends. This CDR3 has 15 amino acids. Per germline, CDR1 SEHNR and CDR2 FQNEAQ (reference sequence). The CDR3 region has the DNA TGTGCCAGCAGCTTAGCCGGGCAGGGGACCTATGGCTACACCTTC. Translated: CASSLAGQGTYGYTF.

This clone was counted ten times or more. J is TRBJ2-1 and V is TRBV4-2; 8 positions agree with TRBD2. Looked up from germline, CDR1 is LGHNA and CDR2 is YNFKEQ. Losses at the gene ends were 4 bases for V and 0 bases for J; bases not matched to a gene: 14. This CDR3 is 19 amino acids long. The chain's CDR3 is CASSLQLVGRGGSYNEQFF. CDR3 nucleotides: TGTGCCAGCAGCCTGCAGCTCGTGGGTCGGGGGGGCTCCTACAATGAGCAGTTCTTC.

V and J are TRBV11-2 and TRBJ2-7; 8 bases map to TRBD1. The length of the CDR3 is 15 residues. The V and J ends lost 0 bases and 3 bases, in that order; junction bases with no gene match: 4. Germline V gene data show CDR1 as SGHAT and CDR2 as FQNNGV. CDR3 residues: CASSLEQGVFYEQYF. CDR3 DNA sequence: TGTGCCAGCAGCTTAGAACAGGGGGTCTTCTACGAGCAGTACTTC.

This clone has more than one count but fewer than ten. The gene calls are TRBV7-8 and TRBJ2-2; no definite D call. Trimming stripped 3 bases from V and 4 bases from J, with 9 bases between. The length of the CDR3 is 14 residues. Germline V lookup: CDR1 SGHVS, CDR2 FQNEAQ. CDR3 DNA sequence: TGTGCCAGCAGCTTTGCTGGAAGCACCGGGGAGCTGTTTTTT. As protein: CASSFAGSTGELFF. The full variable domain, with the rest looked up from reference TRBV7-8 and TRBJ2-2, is GAGVSQSPRYKVAKRGQDVALRCDPISGHVSLFWYQQALGQGPEFLTYFQNEAQLDKSGLPSDRFFAERPEGSVSTLKIQRTQQEDSAVYLCASSFAGSTGELFFGEGSRLTVL.

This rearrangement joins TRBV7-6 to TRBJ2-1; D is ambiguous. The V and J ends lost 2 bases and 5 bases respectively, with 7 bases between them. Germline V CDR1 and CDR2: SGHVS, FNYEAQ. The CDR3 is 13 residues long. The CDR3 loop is CASSLSVNNEQFF. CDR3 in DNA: TGTGCCAGCAGCTTAAGTGTGAACAATGAGCAGTTCTTC.